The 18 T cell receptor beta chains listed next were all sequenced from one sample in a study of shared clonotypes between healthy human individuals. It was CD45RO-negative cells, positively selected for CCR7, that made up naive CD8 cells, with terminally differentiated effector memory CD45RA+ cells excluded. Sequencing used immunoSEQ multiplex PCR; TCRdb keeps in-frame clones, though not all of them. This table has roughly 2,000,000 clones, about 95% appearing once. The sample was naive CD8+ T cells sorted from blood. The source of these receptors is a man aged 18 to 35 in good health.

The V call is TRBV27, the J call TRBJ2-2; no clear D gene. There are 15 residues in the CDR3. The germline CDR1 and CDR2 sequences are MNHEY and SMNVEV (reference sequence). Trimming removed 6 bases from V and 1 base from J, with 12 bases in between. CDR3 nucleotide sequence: TGTGCCAGCAGCTCCGAGGCTTGGAACACCGGGGAGCTGTTTTTT. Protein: CASSSEAWNTGELFF.

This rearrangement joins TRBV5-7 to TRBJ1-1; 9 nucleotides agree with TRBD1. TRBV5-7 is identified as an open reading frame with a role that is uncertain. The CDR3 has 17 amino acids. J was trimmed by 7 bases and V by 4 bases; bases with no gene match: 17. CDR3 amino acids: CASSGNRGLKDIVEAFF. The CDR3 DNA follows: TGTGCCAGCAGCGGGAACAGGGGGCTGAAGGATATAGTTGAAGCTTTCTTT.

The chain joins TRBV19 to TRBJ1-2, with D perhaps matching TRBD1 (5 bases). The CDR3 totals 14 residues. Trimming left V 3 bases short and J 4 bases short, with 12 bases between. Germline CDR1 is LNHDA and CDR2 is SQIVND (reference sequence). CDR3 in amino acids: CASSISGLAYGYTF. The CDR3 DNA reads TGTGCCAGTAGTATTTCAGGGCTGGCCTATGGCTACACCTTC.

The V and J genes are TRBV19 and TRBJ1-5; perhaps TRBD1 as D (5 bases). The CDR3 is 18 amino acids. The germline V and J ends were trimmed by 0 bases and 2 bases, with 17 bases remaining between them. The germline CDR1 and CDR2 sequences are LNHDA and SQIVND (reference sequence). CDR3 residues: CASSIDGDRRGGNQPQHF. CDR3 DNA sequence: TGTGCCAGTAGTATAGATGGGGACCGACGGGGGGGCAATCAGCCCCAGCATTTT.

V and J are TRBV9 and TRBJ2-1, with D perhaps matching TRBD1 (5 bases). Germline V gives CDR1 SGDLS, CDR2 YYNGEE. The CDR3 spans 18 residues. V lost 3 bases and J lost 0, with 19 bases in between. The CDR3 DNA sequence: TGTGCCAGCAGCGAACCGAGACAGCCGATAAGCTCCTACAATGAGCAGTTCTTC. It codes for CASSEPRQPISSYNEQFF.

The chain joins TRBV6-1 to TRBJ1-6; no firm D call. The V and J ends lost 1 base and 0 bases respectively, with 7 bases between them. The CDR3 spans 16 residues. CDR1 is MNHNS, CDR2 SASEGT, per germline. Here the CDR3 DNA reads TGTGCCAGCAGTGAAGGAACGGCCTCCTATAATTCACCCCTCCACTTT. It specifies CASSEGTASYNSPLHF.

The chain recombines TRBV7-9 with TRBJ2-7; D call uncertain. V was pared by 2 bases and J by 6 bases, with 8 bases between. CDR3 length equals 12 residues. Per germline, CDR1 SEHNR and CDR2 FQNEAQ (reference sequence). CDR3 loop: CASSLYDGEQYF. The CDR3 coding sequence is TGTGCCAGCAGCTTATACGACGGCGAGCAGTACTTC.

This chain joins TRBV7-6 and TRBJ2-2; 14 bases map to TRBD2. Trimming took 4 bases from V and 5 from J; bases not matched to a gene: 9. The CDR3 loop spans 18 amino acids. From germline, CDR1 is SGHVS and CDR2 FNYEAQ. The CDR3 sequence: CASSSGLAGGGRTGELFF. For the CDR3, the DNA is TGTGCCAGCAGCTCCGGACTAGCGGGAGGAGGGAGGACCGGGGAGCTGTTTTTT.

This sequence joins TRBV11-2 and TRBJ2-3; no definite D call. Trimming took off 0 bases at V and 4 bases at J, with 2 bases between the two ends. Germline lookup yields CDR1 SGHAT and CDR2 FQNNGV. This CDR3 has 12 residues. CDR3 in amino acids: CASSLDADTQYF. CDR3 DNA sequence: TGTGCCAGCAGCTTAGATGCAGATACGCAGTATTTT.

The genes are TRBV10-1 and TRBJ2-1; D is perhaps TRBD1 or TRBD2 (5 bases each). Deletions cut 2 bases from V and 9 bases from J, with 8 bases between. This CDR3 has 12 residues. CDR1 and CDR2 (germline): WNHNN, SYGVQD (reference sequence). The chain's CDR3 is CASSEGAGEQFF. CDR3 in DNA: TGCGCCAGCAGTGAGGGGGCGGGTGAGCAGTTCTTC.

The CDR3: CASSGLAGSQETQYF. CDR3 in DNA: TGTGCCAGCAGCGGACTAGCGGGATCCCAAGAGACCCAGTACTTC. The V call is TRBV28, the J call TRBJ2-5; 12 positions match TRBD2. CDR3 size: 15 residues. Germline CDR1 is MDHEN and CDR2 is SYDVKM. V shed 6 bases and J 1 base; nucleotides not matched to a gene: 3.

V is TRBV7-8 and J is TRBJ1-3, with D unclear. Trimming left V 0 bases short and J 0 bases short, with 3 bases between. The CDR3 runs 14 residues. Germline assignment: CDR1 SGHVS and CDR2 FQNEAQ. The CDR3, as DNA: TGTGCCAGCAGCTTAGCTGGCTCTGGAAACACCATATATTTT. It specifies CASSLAGSGNTIYF.

CDR3 sequence reads: CASSTVRDHQPQHF. The CDR3 DNA is TGTGCCAGCAGTACCGTCAGGGATCATCAGCCCCAGCATTTT. V and J are TRBV28 and TRBJ1-5; D may be TRBD1 (5 bases). The CDR3 length is 14 residues. V lost 5 bases to trimming and J lost 5 bases, with 13 bases between them. Germline V gene data show CDR1 as MDHEN and CDR2 as SYDVKM.

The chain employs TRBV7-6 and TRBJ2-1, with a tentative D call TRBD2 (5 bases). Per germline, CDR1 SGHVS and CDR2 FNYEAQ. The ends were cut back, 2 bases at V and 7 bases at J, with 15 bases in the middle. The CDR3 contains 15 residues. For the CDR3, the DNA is TGTGCCAGCAGCTTAAGTCCTGGCGCGGGTAATGAGCAGTTCTTC. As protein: CASSLSPGAGNEQFF.

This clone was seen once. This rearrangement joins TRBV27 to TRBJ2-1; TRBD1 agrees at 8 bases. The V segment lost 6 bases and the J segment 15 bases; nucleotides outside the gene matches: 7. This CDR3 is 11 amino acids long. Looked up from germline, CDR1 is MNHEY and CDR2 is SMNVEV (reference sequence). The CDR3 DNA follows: TGTGCCAGCAGACAGGACGACAGGGGGTTCTTC. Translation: CASRQDDRGFF.

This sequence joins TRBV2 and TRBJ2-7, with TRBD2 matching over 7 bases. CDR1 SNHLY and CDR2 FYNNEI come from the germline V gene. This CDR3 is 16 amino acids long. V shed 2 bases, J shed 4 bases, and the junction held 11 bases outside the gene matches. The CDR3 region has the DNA TGTGCCAGCAGTGAACCTCGGGGGAGCGGGGCTTACGAGCAGTACTTC. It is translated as CASSEPRGSGAYEQYF. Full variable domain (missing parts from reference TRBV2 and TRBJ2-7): EPEVTQTPSHQVTQMGQEVILRCVPISNHLYFYWYRQILGQKVEFLVSFYNNEISEKSEIFDDQFSVERPDGSNFTLKIRSTKLEDSAMYFCASSEPRGSGAYEQYFGPGTRLTVT.

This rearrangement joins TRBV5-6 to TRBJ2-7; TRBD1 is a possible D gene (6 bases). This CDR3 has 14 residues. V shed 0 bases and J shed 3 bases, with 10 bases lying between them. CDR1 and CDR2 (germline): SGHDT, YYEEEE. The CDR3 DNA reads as TGTGCCAGCAGCTTGGCCGTGACAGGCTACGAGCAGTACTTC. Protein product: CASSLAVTGYEQYF.

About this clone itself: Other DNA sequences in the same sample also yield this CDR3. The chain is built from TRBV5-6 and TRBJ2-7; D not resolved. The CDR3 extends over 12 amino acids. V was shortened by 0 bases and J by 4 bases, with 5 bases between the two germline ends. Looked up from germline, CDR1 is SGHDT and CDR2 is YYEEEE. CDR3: CASSLESYEQYF. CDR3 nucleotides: TGTGCCAGCAGCTTGGAGTCGTACGAGCAGTACTTC.